A single sample is the source of the 15 T cell receptor beta chains below, sequenced in a study of cytomegalovirus exposure and HLA in healthy donors. The study ran its PCR with 60 Vbeta and 13 Jbeta primers. The data were produced by immunoSEQ multiplex PCR, yet TCRdb's version contains in-frame clones alone and is incomplete. The sample holds 200,000 to 250,000 clones. Sequencing used PBMCs. These receptors were taken from a woman aged 25 to 39 in good health and CMV-seropositive.

The chain joins TRBV10-1 to TRBJ1-2, with D unresolved. Trimming cost V 4 bases and J 7 bases, with 4 bases left between them. This CDR3 has 10 amino acids. Per germline, CDR1 WNHNN and CDR2 SYGVQD (reference sequence). For the CDR3, the DNA is TGCGCCAGCAGTGGGCCTGGCTACACCTTC. Translation gives CASSGPGYTF.

The chain's CDR3 is CASSVAGGRQETQYF. The CDR3 region has the DNA TGTGCCAGCAGCGTAGCGGGAGGTAGACAAGAGACCCAGTACTTC. The J gene is TRBJ2-5, the V gene TRBV9; TRBD2 matches 7 bases. CDR3 size: 15 residues. CDR1 and CDR2 from the germline V gene are SGDLS and YYNGEE. The V segment lost 0 bases and the J segment 2 bases; nucleotides outside the gene matches: 4.

The chain couples TRBV28 to TRBJ1-4, with 7 nucleotides matching TRBD1. Germline V gives CDR1 MDHEN, CDR2 SYDVKM. J lost 7 bases, V lost 4 bases, and 6 bases had no gene match. The CDR3 loop spans 14 amino acids. The chain's CDR3 is CASSSRGKGEKLFF. Written as DNA, the CDR3 is TGTGCCAGCAGTTCCAGGGGGAAAGGTGAAAAACTGTTTTTT. The entire variable domain, with the rest obtained from reference TRBV28 and TRBJ1-4, is as follows: DVKVTQSSRYLVKRTGEKVFLECVQDMDHENMFWYRQDPGLGLRLIYFSYDVKMKEKGDIPEGYSVSREKKERFSLILESASTNQTSMYLCASSSRGKGEKLFFGSGTQLSVL.

The chain has TRBV19 and TRBJ1-2, with TRBD1 identical over 8 bases. The CDR3 runs 18 residues. CDR1 and CDR2 from the germline V gene are LNHDA and SQIVND (reference sequence). J was trimmed by 6 bases and V by 3 bases; bases with no gene match: 18. CDR3 amino acids: CASSIPLMRQGAMDGYTF. CDR3 DNA: TGTGCCAGTAGTATCCCTCTAATGAGGCAGGGGGCGATGGATGGCTACACCTTC.

This chain links TRBV18 with TRBJ1-1, with TRBD1 identical over 9 bases. The CDR3 totals 14 residues. Germline lookup yields CDR1 KGHSH and CDR2 LQKENI. Trimming cost V 5 bases and J 2 bases; bases outside gene matches: 3. The CDR3 bases are TGTGCCAGCTCAACGACAGGGGGAAACACTGAAGCTTTCTTT. It encodes CASSTTGGNTEAFF.

V usage is TRBV19 and J usage is TRBJ2-7; TRBD2 matches at 13 bases. The CDR3 contains 16 residues. CDR1 LNHDA and CDR2 SQIVND come from the germline V gene (reference sequence). Trimming removed 6 bases from V and 2 bases from J; junction bases left unmatched: 7. The CDR3: CASSEGLAGAPYEQYF. The CDR3 nucleotides are TGTGCCAGTAGCGAAGGACTAGCGGGAGCTCCCTACGAGCAGTACTTC.

The V and J genes are TRBV12-5 and TRBJ1-1; 10 bases are a match to TRBD1. Germline trimming cut 7 bases from V and 7 bases from J; bases unmatched to any gene: 6. The CDR3 extends over 13 amino acids. Germline-derived CDR1 and CDR2 are LGHNT and FRNRAP. This CDR3 reads CASARDRGFEAFF. The CDR3, as DNA: TGTGCTAGTGCCCGGGACAGGGGATTTGAAGCTTTCTTT.

V gene TRBV5-1 combines with J gene TRBJ2-6; the D gene is possibly TRBD1 (5 bases). Germline V gene lookup returns CDR1 SGHRS and CDR2 YFSETQ. Between the trimmed V and J ends, which lost 9 bases and 0 bases, there was a span of 10 bases. The CDR3 has 14 residues. The CDR3 loop is CATSGSSGANVLTF. CDR3 DNA: TGCGCCACCTCAGGGTCCTCTGGGGCCAACGTCCTGACTTTC.

The chain couples TRBV29-1 to TRBJ2-7, with 9 bases fitting TRBD1. Germline V gene lookup returns CDR1 SQVTM and CDR2 ANQGSEA. With 7 bases clipped from V and 5 bases from J, the junction kept 12 bases outside the gene matches. The CDR3 extends over 14 amino acids. The CDR3 DNA is TGCAGCGCCTCCTTCACAGGGGGCGCGGACGAGCAGTACTTC. Its translation: CSASFTGGADEQYF.

The rearrangement uses TRBV5-4 and TRBJ1-3; D is unresolved. The CDR3 runs to 15 residues. The V end lost 0 bases, the J end lost 2 bases, and 9 bases lay between the germline ends. Germline V gene data show CDR1 as SGHNT and CDR2 as YYREEE (reference sequence). CDR3 region: CASSLGAGPGNTIYF. The CDR3, as DNA: TGTGCCAGCAGCTTGGGCGCAGGCCCTGGAAACACCATATATTTT.

This chain links TRBV6-5 with TRBJ1-4, with no clear D. The CDR3 contains 14 residues. Trimming shortened V by 5 bases and J by 0 bases, and 7 bases separated the two germline ends. The germline CDR1 and CDR2 sequences are MNHEY and SVGAGI. CDR3 DNA sequence: TGTGCCAGCAGTCGCACAGCAACTAATGAAAAACTGTTTTTT. Amino acids: CASSRTATNEKLFF.

The chain joins TRBV2 to TRBJ1-2; 9 positions agree with TRBD1. After removal of 5 bases from V and 5 bases from J, the junction contained 3 bases not matched to a gene. CDR1 and CDR2 from the germline V gene are SNHLY and FYNNEI. This CDR3 is built from 13 residues. The CDR3 DNA is TGTGCCAGCAGTAGGACAGGGGCTTATGGCTACACCTTC. Encoded protein: CASSRTGAYGYTF.

The V call is TRBV27, the J call TRBJ2-7; possible D gene TRBD2, 6 bases. Germline V CDR1 and CDR2: MNHEY, SMNVEV (reference sequence). Trimming pared 3 bases from V and 7 bases from J, leaving 19 bases between. This CDR3 is 15 amino acids long. The CDR3 loop is CASSFGGRPTGEQYF. The CDR3 nucleotides are TGTGCCAGCAGTTTTGGAGGGAGGCCCACGGGAGAGCAGTACTTC.

CDR3 nucleotides: TGCGCCAGCAGCCAGGGACCGACAGGTGGAGGAGAGACCCAGTACTTC. The encoded protein is CASSQGPTGGGETQYF. The chain combines TRBV4-1 with TRBJ2-5; the D gene is possibly TRBD1 (6 bases). The V gene's germline CDR1 is MGHRA and CDR2 YSYEKL. The CDR3 contains 16 residues. V lost 3 bases, J lost 4 bases, and 18 bases lay in between.

The chain links TRBV28 to TRBJ1-1; no definite D call. Trimming left V 6 bases short and J 3 bases short, with 14 bases between. Germline loops: CDR1 MDHEN, CDR2 SYDVKM. This CDR3 is built from 14 residues. CDR3 protein: CASRHGERDTEAFF. DNA for the CDR3: TGTGCCAGCAGGCATGGGGAGCGGGACACTGAAGCTTTCTTT.